This T cell receptor (beta chain) was recovered during a study of T cells after yellow fever vaccination (dated by TCRdb to the late 2010s). For the study in its entirety: Libraries from fractions with low cell numbers were prepared with the SMART-Seq v4 Ultra Low Input RNA kit. To follow T-cell clones before and after both primary and booster YFV17D yellow fever vaccination, bulk TCR alpha and beta repertoires underwent longitudinal sequencing. Two healthy male donors, one aged 18 to 30 and one aged 30 to 40 years, made up the cohort. Blood was collected at multiple timepoints before and after primary and secondary immunization, and bulk PBMC replicates and cell subsets were isolated.

Here is what the overall study found, with its caveats: After the booster, most of the clones that had expanded following primary vaccination were detected again (roughly 97% of CD4 and roughly 88% of CD8), which suggests that memory was broadly maintained. FACS-sorted repertoires could contain abundant contaminating clonotypes from the bulk population, so computational filtering was required. The study included only a couple of donors, which limits how far the findings can be generalized. Compared with the primary T-cell response, the secondary T-cell response was weaker but faster, peaking on day 5 rather than day 15. A small fraction of clonotypes showed up in both the CD4 and CD8 compartments, probably as a result of convergent recombination.

Explained via the paper, the treatment or condition label denotes: live attenuated yellow fever vaccine strain. At every blood-draw timepoint, two biological replicates of bulk PBMCs were collected. A standard Ficoll-Paque protocol was used to isolate PBMCs from peripheral blood. TriZol was used to extract RNA from bulk PBMCs, CD4 and CD8 fractions, and dextramer-positive and dextramer-negative fractions. TCRdb lists the instrument as Illumina NovaSeq 6000. Synthesis of TCR cDNA relied on 5'RACE template switching, a step that introduced a universal primer site along with unique molecular identifiers. Priming of cDNA synthesis was performed from both the TCR alpha and TCR beta constant segments. Library amplification used two PCR steps, and the second PCR step added sample barcodes and sequencing adapters. Sequencing of the libraries was done on either Illumina HiSeq 2500 (2x100 bp) or NovaSeq (2x150 bp). In the authors' own workflow: MIGEC handled demultiplexing of reads and collapsing into UMI consensus sequences, while MiXCR performed V(D)J alignment. Vaccine-responding clonotypes were defined with edgeR using replicate PBMC samples, requiring FDR below 0.01 and a log2 fold change above 5 up to day 15. Each bulk clonotype was labeled CD4 or CD8 based on which sequenced repertoire, CD4 or CD8, contained the clonotype at higher abundance. TCRdb applied fastp at Q25 and MiXCR to the public reads, then kept only in-frame beta chains. Rows matching on CDR3 protein sequence are summarized as one entry with the most common DNA and genes. In this record, the V and J calls reflect TCRdb's handling and not the investigators' own analysis. The sample has 250,000 or so distinct CDR3 sequences on record, roughly 4% of them singletons. Of the sample, roughly a fifth falls within the top ten clones.

CDR3 length: 15 amino acids, cysteine to phenylalanine. The DNA shown is the 45-base CDR3, in frame from base 1. According to the germline V gene, CDR1 reads SGHRS and CDR2 reads YFSETQ. Trimming costs V 8 bases and J 0 bases, and their ends lie 18 bases apart. Ten or more counts support this clonotype. There is no known antigen for this receptor. No quality values exist for individual bases; no much larger clone is one base distant. The sequence came from a man between 18 and 35 years old who received the YFV17D yellow fever vaccine. This chain is built from TRBV5-1 and TRBJ2-7; a tentative D match to TRBD1 spans 6 bases. The sequencing here drew on PBMCs, taken 15 days after the yellow fever booster vaccination. CDR3 protein: CASQLLWDNSYEQYF. The bases read TGCGCCAGTCAATTACTATGGGACAACTCCTACGAGCAGTACTTC.